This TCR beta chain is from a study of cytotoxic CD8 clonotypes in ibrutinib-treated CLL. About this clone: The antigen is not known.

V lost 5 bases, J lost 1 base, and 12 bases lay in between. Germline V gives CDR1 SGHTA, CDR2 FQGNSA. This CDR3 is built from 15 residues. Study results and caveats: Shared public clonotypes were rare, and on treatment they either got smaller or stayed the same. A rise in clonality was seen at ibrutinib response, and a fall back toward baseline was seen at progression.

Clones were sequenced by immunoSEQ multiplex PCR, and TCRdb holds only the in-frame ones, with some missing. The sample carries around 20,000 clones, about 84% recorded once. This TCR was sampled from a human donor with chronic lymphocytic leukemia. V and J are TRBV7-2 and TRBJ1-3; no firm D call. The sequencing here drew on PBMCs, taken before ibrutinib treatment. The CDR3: CASSTVPMSGNTIYF. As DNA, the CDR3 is TGTGCCAGCAGCACCGTCCCCATGTCTGGAAACACCATATATTTT.